Listed here are 20 T cell receptor beta chains from one sample, sequenced in a study of cytomegalovirus exposure and HLA in healthy donors. Use of 60 Vbeta and 13 Jbeta primers characterized the PCR. Method: immunoSEQ multiplex PCR; TCRdb's copy keeps in-frame clones and lacks some. Of 150,000 to 200,000 clones detected, approximately 82% appear once; the ten largest clones hold about 2.2%. Sequenced sample: PBMCs. These receptors all stem from a woman in her 30s in good health and CMV-seronegative.

This chain links TRBV5-1 with TRBJ2-2; 10 bases match TRBD1. J gave up 6 bases and V 2 bases, and 4 bases lay outside the gene matches. Germline V gene sequence: CDR1 SGHRS, CDR2 YFSETQ. This CDR3 has 15 amino acids. The CDR3 sequence: CASSLGGTGAGELFF. CDR3 DNA sequence: TGCGCCAGCAGCTTAGGCGGGACAGGGGCCGGGGAGCTGTTTTTT.

J is TRBJ1-4 and V is TRBV5-1; TRBD1 is a possible D gene (6 bases). This CDR3 spans 14 amino acids. The germline V gene encodes CDR1 SGHRS and CDR2 YFSETQ. The V end lost 4 bases, the J end lost 8 bases, and 15 bases lay between the germline ends. The CDR3 DNA reads as TGCGCCAGCAGCGTCACAGGGTTCGAGGAAAAACTGTTTTTT. Translated, it gives CASSVTGFEEKLFF.

This clone was observed once. An end of the junction does not agree with germline; a read error may underlie this. The chain employs TRBV7-9 and TRBJ1-1; 7 bases agree with TRBD1. CDR3 length: 15 residues. Germline loops: CDR1 SEHNR, CDR2 FQNEAQ (reference sequence). The CDR3 bases are TGTTCCAGCAGCTTATCTAGACAGGGACTCCATGAAGCTTTCTTT. Protein product: CSSSLSRQGLHEAFF.

This sequence joins TRBV28 and TRBJ1-1; no clear D. The CDR3 is 13 amino acids. Trimming shortened V by 6 bases and J by 5 bases, and 13 bases separated the two germline ends. In germline, CDR1 is MDHEN, CDR2 SYDVKM. The CDR3 reads CASSPPGRTEAFF. As DNA, the CDR3 is TGTGCCAGCAGCCCTCCTGGGCGTACTGAAGCTTTCTTT.

The V and J genes are TRBV7-3 and TRBJ2-1; the match to TRBD2 covers 7 bases. The CDR3 length is 15 residues. Losses at the gene ends were 3 bases for V and 4 bases for J; bases not matched to a gene: 6. Germline V gene lookup returns CDR1 SGHTA and CDR2 FQGTGA. The CDR3 bases are TGTGCCAGCAGCTTCTTGGCTAGCGGATACAATGAGCAGTTCTTC. Protein sequence: CASSFLASGYNEQFF.

The rearrangement uses TRBV10-3 and TRBJ2-2; 11 bases are a match to TRBD2. Trimming took 10 bases from V and 3 from J; bases not matched to a gene: 7. This CDR3 contains 15 residues. Germline V gene data show CDR1 as ENHRY and CDR2 as SYGVKD. The CDR3 region has the DNA TGTGCCACTCGAGGACTAGCGGGTGACACCGGGGAGCTGTTTTTT. Its protein product is CATRGLAGDTGELFF.

The chain joins TRBV5-6 to TRBJ1-1; 8 bases agree with TRBD1. The V gene's germline CDR1 is SGHDT and CDR2 YYEEEE. With V trimmed by 3 bases and J by 3 bases, 4 bases remained unmatched. The CDR3 is 14 amino acids. The CDR3 bases are TGTGCCAGCAGCTCGGACAGGGAGGACACTGAAGCTTTCTTT. It is translated as CASSSDREDTEAFF.

This chain links TRBV5-5 with TRBJ1-4, with 7 bases lining up with TRBD1. The CDR3 length is 16 residues. The germline gives CDR1 SGHKS, CDR2 YYEKEE (reference sequence). CDR3 residues: CATRRDRSHTNEKLFF. The CDR3 DNA follows: TGTGCTACCCGCCGGGACAGATCCCACACTAATGAAAAACTGTTTTTT.

To note about this clone: Sequence at one end of the junction differs from germline and may be a read error. J is TRBJ2-7 and V is TRBV28; 7 nucleotides match TRBD2. Germline CDR1 and CDR2: MDHEN and SYDVKM. The CDR3 runs to 14 residues. The CDR3 loop is CASSLRTSSSEQYF. The DNA for the CDR3 is TGTGCCAGCAGTTTAAGGACTAGTTCCTCCGAGCAGTACTTC.

This chain connects TRBV4-2 to TRBJ2-1; maybe TRBD2 (6 bases). The CDR3 runs to 19 residues. The V gene lost 0 bases and the J gene lost 0 bases, with 18 bases spanning the gap. From germline, CDR1 is LGHNA and CDR2 YNFKEQ. The CDR3 loop reads CASSQDTSLVISSYNEQFF. In DNA form, the CDR3 reads TGTGCCAGCAGCCAAGATACTAGCCTGGTTATTAGCTCCTACAATGAGCAGTTCTTC.

In this sample, this clone turned up once. V gene TRBV28 combines with J gene TRBJ2-2; 8 positions agree with TRBD1. CDR3 length: 12 residues. The V and J ends lost 6 bases and 12 bases, in that order; junction bases with no gene match: 6. Germline CDR1 reads MDHEN; CDR2 reads SYDVKM. As DNA, the CDR3 is TGTGCCAGCAGCCAAAGGACAGGGAAGCTGTTTTTT. Translating gives CASSQRTGKLFF.

The rearrangement uses TRBV7-2 and TRBJ1-5; TRBD1 matches at 8 bases. Germline V gives CDR1 SGHTA, CDR2 FQGNSA. The V gene end was trimmed by 1 base and the J gene end by 5 bases; junction bases not matched to a gene: 4. The CDR3 spans 15 residues. The CDR3 sequence is CASSLGDRGDQPQHF. The CDR3 nucleotides read TGTGCCAGCAGCTTAGGAGACAGGGGAGATCAGCCCCAGCATTTT.

The chain couples TRBV2 to TRBJ2-3; no clear D gene. The V gene's germline CDR1 is SNHLY and CDR2 FYNNEI. Trimming took 6 bases from V and 4 from J, leaving 8 bases between them. This CDR3 region has 12 residues. This CDR3 reads CASSLRSDTQYF. Written as DNA, the CDR3 is TGTGCCAGCAGCCTGAGGTCAGATACGCAGTATTTT.

The chain couples TRBV7-2 to TRBJ2-5, with D unresolved. The germline V gene has CDR1 SGHTA and CDR2 FQGNSA. Trimming pared 0 bases from V and 5 bases from J, leaving 7 bases between. The CDR3 loop spans 13 amino acids. The CDR3 coding sequence is TGTGCCAGCAGCTTAGCCGCTCAGGAGACCCAGTACTTC. Amino acids: CASSLAAQETQYF.

This chain links TRBV28 with TRBJ2-1; 8 nucleotides match TRBD2. The trim removed 7 bases at V and 6 bases at J, leaving 8 bases unmatched. The CDR3 length is 14 residues. Germline CDR1 MDHEN, CDR2 SYDVKM. CDR3 sequence (DNA): TGTGCCAGCACGACGGGACTAGGTCGCAATGAGCAGTTCTTC. It translates to CASTTGLGRNEQFF.

The genes are TRBV28 and TRBJ1-2; D is ambiguous. This CDR3 is built from 12 residues. V lost 4 bases and J lost 3, with 6 bases in between. The germline V gene encodes CDR1 MDHEN and CDR2 SYDVKM. The CDR3 bases are TGTGCCAGCAGTTCCGGGTACTATGGCTACACCTTC. It specifies CASSSGYYGYTF.

The gene calls are TRBV28 and TRBJ2-5, with no clear D. CDR1 MDHEN and CDR2 SYDVKM come from the germline V gene. This CDR3 contains 16 residues. Trimming left V 3 bases short and J 2 bases short, with 16 bases between. CDR3 nucleotides: TGTGCCAGCAGTTTGGCCGCGGCCTACGGACAAGAGACCCAGTACTTC. It encodes CASSLAAAYGQETQYF.

The chain carries TRBV11-2 and TRBJ2-1; D gene unclear. The V gene lost 1 base and the J gene lost 7 bases, with 11 bases spanning the gap. CDR3 length: 14 residues. Per the germline V gene, CDR1 is SGHAT and CDR2 is FQNNGV. This CDR3 reads CASSLGLPGNEQFF. The CDR3 DNA sequence: TGTGCCAGCAGCTTAGGTCTTCCGGGTAATGAGCAGTTCTTC.

The CDR3: CAWTYSVTGWMVYGYTF. CDR3 bases: TGTGCCTGGACATACAGCGTGACAGGGTGGATGGTCTATGGCTACACCTTC. This chain links TRBV30 with TRBJ1-2; 7 bases are shared with TRBD1. V was pared by 4 bases and J by 4 bases, with 18 bases of the junction left unmatched. Germline lookup yields CDR1 GTSNPN and CDR2 SVGIG (reference sequence). CDR3 size: 17 residues. The full variable domain, with the rest looked up from reference TRBV30 and TRBJ1-2, is SQTIHQWPATLVQPVGSPLSLECTVEGTSNPNLYWYRQAAGRGLQLLFYSVGIGQISSEVPQNLSASRPQDRQFILSSKKLLLSDSGFYLCAWTYSVTGWMVYGYTFGSGTRLTVV.

This chain joins TRBV5-1 and TRBJ2-1; 15 bases match TRBD2. The trim removed 4 bases at V and 1 base at J, leaving 15 bases unmatched. There are 21 residues in the CDR3. In germline, CDR1 is SGHRS, CDR2 YFSETQ. DNA of the CDR3: TGCGCCAGCAGCCCTCTCAGGACTAGCGGGGGGGCTAGGGGTTCCTACAATGAGCAGTTCTTC. Translated: CASSPLRTSGGARGSYNEQFF.